Following are 30 T cell receptor beta chains from one sample sequenced in a study of Ad26.COV2.S vaccination and SARS-CoV-2 variants. Treatment described: around 19 received Ad26.COV2.S at low or high dose, single or two shots; about 5 received placebo; per-sample allocation not given. Sampling happened 63 days after the first vaccine or placebo injection. Clones were read by immunoSEQ multiplex PCR, and TCRdb kept only the in-frame ones, dropping some. The sample holds more than 300,000 clones; around 88% are singletons and the top ten take about 4.6%. Sequencing was performed on peripheral blood, taken in a trial of Ad26.COV2.S vaccine versus placebo. These receptors were obtained from a person between 18 and 65 years old who received the Ad26.COV2.S COVID-19 vaccine or a placebo.

The chain has TRBV6-1 and TRBJ2-7; D possibly corresponds to TRBD1 (6 bases). The CDR3 contains 12 residues. Germline values: CDR1 MNHNS, CDR2 SASEGT. The V end was cut by 1 base, the J end by 9 bases, with 10 bases between. CDR3 bases: TGTGCCAGCAGTGAAGACAGGGTGGGGCAGTACTTC. Translated, it gives CASSEDRVGQYF.

V gene TRBV13 combines with J gene TRBJ2-7, with 11 bases matching TRBD1. The junction had 4 bases not matched to a gene; V was cut back by 5 bases and J by 4 bases. This CDR3 contains 14 residues. Germline V lookup: CDR1 PRHDT, CDR2 FYEKMQ (reference sequence). The CDR3 DNA reads TGTGCCAGCAGCCTGGGACAGGGGGGTTACGAGCAGTACTTC. Translating it yields CASSLGQGGYEQYF.

This sequence joins TRBV15 and TRBJ2-1, with 13 bases matching TRBD2. This CDR3 comprises 16 residues. CDR1 LNHNV and CDR2 YYDKDF come from the germline V gene (reference sequence). V lost 2 bases and J lost 8; bases outside the gene matches: 6. In nucleotides, the CDR3 is TGTGCCACCAGCAGACCCACTAGCGGGGGGGCCCATGAGCAGTTCTTC. Its protein product is CATSRPTSGGAHEQFF.

The chain couples TRBV5-6 to TRBJ1-2; 7 positions match TRBD1. V gave up 0 bases and J gave up 5 bases; unmatched junction bases: 7. Germline V CDR1 and CDR2: SGHDT, YYEEEE. There are 15 residues in the CDR3. CDR3 sequence reads: CASSLVRGLKYGYTF. CDR3 DNA sequence: TGTGCCAGCAGCTTGGTAAGGGGGCTGAAGTATGGCTACACCTTC.

This chain uses TRBV30 with TRBJ1-4, with D perhaps matching TRBD1 (5 bases). This CDR3 region has 16 residues. Trimming stripped 0 bases from V and 3 bases from J, with 14 bases between. Germline CDR1 reads GTSNPN; CDR2 reads SVGIG (reference sequence). DNA for the CDR3: TGTGCCTGGAGTGTCGGGGGGGGAACCCCTAATGAAAAACTGTTTTTT. Translated: CAWSVGGGTPNEKLFF.

This clone was observed a handful of times. The chain joins TRBV6-5 to TRBJ1-1; perhaps TRBD1 as D (6 bases). V lost 0 bases and J lost 5, with 10 bases in between. Germline V gene sequence: CDR1 MNHEY, CDR2 SVGAGI. The CDR3 spans 14 residues. CDR3 nucleotides: TGTGCCAGCAGTTACTCCGGGAGGGGGACTGAAGCTTTCTTT. Translation gives CASSYSGRGTEAFF.

The V call is TRBV10-1, the J call TRBJ2-7, with D uncertain. The CDR3 is made up of 15 amino acids. Germline CDR1 is WNHNN and CDR2 is SYGVQD (reference sequence). Trimming left V 0 bases short and J 7 bases short, with 16 bases between. For the CDR3, the DNA is TGCGCCAGCAGTGAGTCGGGCAGCGCGGTATGGGAGCAGTACTTC. Residues: CASSESGSAVWEQYF.

The chain is built from TRBV18 and TRBJ2-7, with TRBD1 matching 12 bases. J gave up 5 bases and V 3 bases, and 8 bases lay outside the gene matches. This CDR3 spans 16 amino acids. The germline V gene has CDR1 KGHSH and CDR2 LQKENI. CDR3 sequence reads: CASSPLPGQGANEQYF. The CDR3 DNA is TGTGCCAGCTCACCTCTACCGGGACAGGGGGCCAACGAGCAGTACTTC.

The CDR3 sequence is CASSIRGRDSYGYTF. CDR3 nucleotides: TGTGCCAGCAGTATTAGGGGTAGGGACTCCTATGGCTACACCTTC. The chain joins TRBV6-5 to TRBJ1-2, with TRBD1 as a possible D gene (5 bases). The CDR3 contains 15 residues. The V and J ends lost 5 bases and 4 bases respectively, with 17 bases between them. CDR1 and CDR2 from the germline V gene are MNHEY and SVGAGI.

This sequence joins TRBV9 and TRBJ2-3, with D possibly being TRBD2 (6 bases). The germline V and J ends were trimmed by 2 bases and 4 bases, with 14 bases remaining between them. This CDR3 has 15 residues. Germline assignment: CDR1 SGDLS and CDR2 YYNGEE. The CDR3 DNA is TGTGCCAGCAGCGTGGAGGGTGGGGCGCCAGATACGCAGTATTTT. Its protein is CASSVEGGAPDTQYF.

The V and J genes are TRBV27 and TRBJ2-7; 10 bases map to TRBD1. This CDR3 has 21 residues. Germline V gives CDR1 MNHEY, CDR2 SMNVEV (reference sequence). V shed 3 bases and J 3 bases; nucleotides not matched to a gene: 23. The CDR3 sequence is CASSFHRGQGDPRTGGYEQYF. The CDR3 DNA reads as TGTGCCAGCAGTTTTCACCGCGGACAGGGGGATCCCCGAACTGGTGGCTACGAGCAGTACTTC.

In nucleotides, the CDR3 is TGTGCCAGCAGCGCCAGAGCGGGAATCTACGAGCAGTACTTC. This gives the protein CASSARAGIYEQYF. V gene TRBV5-5 combines with J gene TRBJ2-7; 7 positions match TRBD2. The CDR3 covers 14 residues. Trimming cost V 4 bases and J 3 bases; bases outside gene matches: 7. CDR1 is SGHKS, CDR2 YYEKEE, per germline (reference sequence).

The rearrangement links TRBV19 to TRBJ1-6; D is unresolved. Germline CDR1 and CDR2: LNHDA and SQIVND (reference sequence). The CDR3 loop spans 15 amino acids. The V and J ends lost 4 bases and 7 bases respectively, with 14 bases between them. The CDR3 loop is CASSTKKGPNSPLHF. Here the CDR3 DNA reads TGTGCCAGTAGTACAAAAAAAGGGCCCAATTCACCCCTCCACTTT.

This clone was observed once. The V gene is TRBV7-6, the J gene TRBJ2-7, with D maybe TRBD1 (6 bases). Germline lookup yields CDR1 SGHVS and CDR2 FNYEAQ. V lost 5 bases and J 3 bases, leaving 17 bases between the germline ends. The CDR3 is made up of 15 amino acids. DNA of the CDR3: TGTGCCAGCAGCCCGGACAGTTCCCAAGTCTACGAGCAGTACTTC. Translated, it gives CASSPDSSQVYEQYF.

This chain joins TRBV28 and TRBJ1-5, with D unclear. Germline lookup yields CDR1 MDHEN and CDR2 SYDVKM. The CDR3 totals 15 residues. The germline V and J ends were trimmed by 3 bases and 7 bases, with 16 bases remaining between them. This CDR3 reads CASSLGGSSGQPQHF. The CDR3 DNA reads TGTGCCAGCAGTTTGGGAGGGAGCAGTGGGCAGCCCCAGCATTTT.

The chain joins TRBV9 to TRBJ2-1; TRBD1 matches at 9 bases. The CDR3 is made up of 15 amino acids. Germline V CDR1 and CDR2: SGDLS, YYNGEE. Unmatched junction bases numbered 10, after V lost 4 bases and J lost 8 bases. The CDR3 reads CASSPDPGQGHEQFF. DNA for the CDR3: TGTGCCAGCAGCCCCGACCCGGGACAGGGTCATGAGCAGTTCTTC. The complete variable domain, with remaining parts taken from reference TRBV9 and TRBJ2-1, reads DSGVTQTPKHLITATGQRVTLRCSPRSGDLSVYWYQQSLDQGLQFLIQYYNGEERAKGNILERFSAQQFPDLHSELNLSSLELGDSALYFCASSPDPGQGHEQFFGPGTRLTVL.

The rearrangement links TRBV9 to TRBJ1-3, with 7 bases lining up with TRBD1. V was clipped by 2 bases and J by 2 bases; unmatched bases: 4. Germline V gene lookup returns CDR1 SGDLS and CDR2 YYNGEE. The CDR3 loop spans 15 amino acids. DNA of the CDR3: TGTGCCAGCAGCGTCGGGACAGCAGCTGGAAACACCATATATTTT. Its translation: CASSVGTAAGNTIYF.

The chain links TRBV2 to TRBJ2-1, with 8 bases fitting TRBD2. There are 14 residues in the CDR3. The germline gives CDR1 SNHLY, CDR2 FYNNEI. Unmatched junction bases numbered 4, after V lost 6 bases and J lost 3 bases. CDR3 DNA: TGTGCCAGCAGAGCGGGAGAGATCTACAATGAGCAGTTCTTC. It translates to CASRAGEIYNEQFF.

A single count supports this clone. The CDR3 spells CASSLWTGGVRSEGYTF. The DNA of the CDR3 is TGTGCCAGCAGTTTGTGGACAGGGGGTGTTCGATCGGAGGGCTACACCTTC. The chain recombines TRBV28 with TRBJ1-2; the match to TRBD1 covers 10 bases. The CDR3 loop spans 17 amino acids. The V gene end was trimmed by 3 bases and the J gene end by 8 bases; junction bases not matched to a gene: 15. CDR1 and CDR2 from the germline V gene are MDHEN and SYDVKM.

The V call is TRBV7-8, the J call TRBJ2-1, with TRBD2 matching over 11 bases. The CDR3 extends over 17 amino acids. Germline V lookup: CDR1 SGHVS, CDR2 FQNEAQ. The J segment lost 6 bases and the V segment lost 3 bases, leaving 10 bases of the junction unmatched. In DNA form, the CDR3 reads TGTGCCAGCAGCTTGGTCGGGTCTAGCGGGGGGCTCAATGAGCAGTTCTTC. This encodes CASSLVGSSGGLNEQFF. Filled out from reference TRBV7-8 and TRBJ2-1, the complete variable domain reads GAGVSQSPRYKVAKRGQDVALRCDPISGHVSLFWYQQALGQGPEFLTYFQNEAQLDKSGLPSDRFFAERPEGSVSTLKIQRTQQEDSAVYLCASSLVGSSGGLNEQFFGPGTRLTVL.

J is TRBJ1-1 and V is TRBV2; TRBD1 might be the D (5 bases). The V end was cut by 7 bases, the J end by 4 bases, with 13 bases between. Germline V gene sequence: CDR1 SNHLY, CDR2 FYNNEI. The CDR3 is made up of 13 amino acids. The CDR3, as DNA: TGTGCCAGCAAGGTCGGGGGTGGCACTGAAGCTTTCTTT. It is translated as CASKVGGGTEAFF.

This chain links TRBV13 with TRBJ2-3, with D maybe TRBD1 (6 bases). Germline V lookup: CDR1 PRHDT, CDR2 FYEKMQ (reference sequence). V lost 0 bases to trimming and J lost 0 bases, with 13 bases between them. There are 17 residues in the CDR3. This CDR3 is CASSLGGIQGSTDTQYF. The CDR3, as DNA: TGTGCCAGCAGCTTAGGCGGGATCCAGGGGAGCACAGATACGCAGTATTTT.

V gene TRBV3-1 (or the pseudogene TRBV3-2) combines with J gene TRBJ1-6; TRBD1 is a possible D gene (5 bases). Trimming left V 4 bases short and J 9 bases short, with 13 bases between. This CDR3 has 14 residues. Germline V gene data show CDR1 as LGHDT and CDR2 as YNNKEL (reference sequence). This CDR3 is CASSLVGERSPLHF. The CDR3 nucleotides read TGTGCCAGCAGCCTCGTAGGGGAGCGTTCACCCCTCCACTTT.

The chain has TRBV28 and TRBJ1-1; no reliable D call. There are 11 residues in the CDR3. Germline CDR1 MDHEN, CDR2 SYDVKM. V was cut by 10 bases and J by 2 bases, with 8 bases left in between. CDR3 protein: CATQRNTEAFF. The CDR3 nucleotides read TGTGCCACCCAGAGAAACACTGAAGCTTTCTTT.

This chain uses TRBV10-1 with TRBJ2-2; D is perhaps TRBD2 (6 bases). The CDR3 consists of 13 residues. Trimming took 2 bases from V and 8 from J, leaving 9 bases between them. Germline CDR1 and CDR2: WNHNN and SYGVQD (reference sequence). CDR3 in amino acids: CASSERLGGELFF. In nucleotides, the CDR3 is TGCGCCAGCAGTGAGCGACTAGGGGGGGAGCTGTTTTTT.

The chain recombines TRBV5-1 with TRBJ2-4; D unresolved. Germline V gene sequence: CDR1 SGHRS, CDR2 YFSETQ. The V and J ends lost 0 bases and 7 bases respectively, with 14 bases between them. CDR3 length equals 15 residues. Written as DNA, the CDR3 is TGCGCCAGCAGCTTGGGAAACATAGGGAAGAACATTCAGTACTTC. The encoded protein is CASSLGNIGKNIQYF. The whole variable domain, filled in from reference TRBV5-1 and TRBJ2-4, reads KAGVTQTPRYLIKTRGQQVTLSCSPISGHRSVSWYQQTPGQGLQFLFEYFSETQRNKGNFPGRFSGRQFSNSRSEMNVSTLELGDSALYLCASSLGNIGKNIQYFGAGTRLSVL.

V and J are TRBV5-6 and TRBJ2-1; perhaps TRBD1 as D (5 bases). CDR1 SGHDT and CDR2 YYEEEE come from the germline V gene. Between the trimmed V and J ends, which lost 4 bases and 1 base, there was a span of 9 bases. The CDR3 runs to 14 residues. DNA of the CDR3: TGTGCCAGCAGCGGTACAGGATCCTACAATGAGCAGTTCTTC. Its translation is CASSGTGSYNEQFF.

J is TRBJ1-3 and V is TRBV5-5; D possibly corresponds to TRBD1 (6 bases). The V gene's germline CDR1 is SGHKS and CDR2 YYEKEE (reference sequence). CDR3 size: 16 residues. Deletions cut 3 bases from V and 4 bases from J, with 17 bases between. CDR3: CASSWRVQGSGNTIYF. The CDR3 DNA reads as TGTGCCAGCAGCTGGAGGGTACAGGGCTCGGGAAACACCATATATTTT. The whole variable domain, filled in from reference TRBV5-5 and TRBJ1-3, reads DAGVTQSPTHLIKTRGQQVTLRCSPISGHKSVSWYQQVLGQGPQFIFQYYEKEERGRGNFPDRFSARQFPNYSSELNVNALLLGDSALYLCASSWRVQGSGNTIYFGEGSWLTVV.

This rearrangement joins TRBV19 to TRBJ1-5, with D possibly matching TRBD1 (5 bases). The length of the CDR3 is 15 residues. Trimming took 5 bases from V and 4 from J, leaving 15 bases between them. Germline V CDR1 and CDR2: LNHDA, SQIVND (reference sequence). CDR3 protein: CASSPQGMGNQPQHF. The CDR3, as DNA: TGTGCCAGTAGTCCTCAGGGAATGGGTAATCAGCCCCAGCATTTT.

The chain employs TRBV19 and TRBJ1-6, with D maybe TRBD1 (5 bases). The germline gives CDR1 LNHDA, CDR2 SQIVND (reference sequence). The CDR3 runs 15 residues. V was trimmed by 3 bases and J by 10 bases, leaving 16 bases between them. CDR3 nucleotides: TGTGCCAGTAGTATCAGTTCGGGGGTAGGATCACCCCTCCACTTT. Translating gives CASSISSGVGSPLHF.